These 11 T cell receptor beta chains originate from one sample sequenced in a study of OX40 agonist ivuxolimab in advanced cancers. Using immunoSEQ multiplex PCR, the repertoire was profiled, and TCRdb retains in-frame clones only, with some absent. The table includes tens of thousands of clones, around 85% detected once. The source material was CD4+ or CD8+ T cells sorted from blood, sampled in a trial of the OX40 agonist ivuxolimab. These receptor sequences come from an adult with an advanced solid tumor such as melanoma, head and neck, liver or kidney cancer.

This sequence joins TRBV6-9 and TRBJ1-2; 8 positions match TRBD1. Germline trimming cut 4 bases from V and 3 bases from J; bases unmatched to any gene: 16. In germline, CDR1 is MNHGY, CDR2 SVAAGI. CDR3 size: 18 residues. In DNA, the CDR3 is TGTGCCAGCAGTTCCCTGGGCCCCCCCGTGACAGGGGACTATGGCTACACCTTC. It translates to CASSSLGPPVTGDYGYTF.

A note on this clone: At one boundary the junction diverges from the germline segment, which might be a read error. Other DNA sequences in this specimen translate into the identical CDR3. J is TRBJ1-2 and V is TRBV18, with a tentative D call TRBD1 (5 bases). This CDR3 has 13 amino acids. CDR1 is KGHSH, CDR2 LQKENI, per germline. The CDR3 region is CASSPGQGDGYTF. CDR3 DNA sequence: TGTGCTAGCTCACCTGGCCAGGGCGATGGCTACACCTTC.

A remark on this clone: The junction departs from germline at one end; a sequencing error may be responsible. In DNA form, the CDR3 reads TGTGCCAGCACCACCCTGTCTGAAAACACCATATATTTT. Protein: CASTTLSENTIYF. This sequence joins TRBV11-2 and TRBJ1-3, with D unclear. This CDR3 contains 13 residues. CDR1 SGHAT and CDR2 FQNNGV come from the germline V gene.

This clone was counted once. The chain employs TRBV5-1 and TRBJ1-5; 7 bases are a match to TRBD1. Germline CDR1 SGHRS, CDR2 YFSETQ. CDR3 length: 15 residues. Trimming at V came to 4 bases and at J to 1 base, leaving 5 bases not matched to a gene. The CDR3 DNA is TGCGCCAGCAGCGAGGGACAGACAAGCAATCAGCCCCAGCATTTT. Protein sequence: CASSEGQTSNQPQHF.

The V gene is TRBV9, the J gene TRBJ1-2; D is perhaps TRBD1 (5 bases). Looked up from germline, CDR1 is SGDLS and CDR2 is YYNGEE. V was trimmed by 4 bases and J by 8 bases, leaving 18 bases between them. The CDR3 is 14 amino acids. CDR3 nucleotides: TGTGCCAGCAGCCCCATCGCAGGGACGCGCGGCTACACCTTC. Its translation: CASSPIAGTRGYTF.

The gene calls are TRBV4-1 and TRBJ1-5; D uncertain. The germline V gene encodes CDR1 MGHRA and CDR2 YSYEKL. This CDR3 contains 13 residues. V was clipped by 4 bases and J by 5 bases, with 9 bases between them. The CDR3 sequence is CASSLSAHQPQHF. In nucleotides, the CDR3 is TGCGCCAGCAGCCTTAGTGCCCATCAGCCCCAGCATTTT.

CDR3 region: CASSVALVAAQETQYF. The CDR3 DNA reads as TGTGCCAGCAGCGTAGCTTTAGTAGCGGCTCAAGAGACCCAGTACTTC. V usage is TRBV9 and J usage is TRBJ2-5, with a tentative D call TRBD2 (6 bases). Germline CDR1 and CDR2: SGDLS and YYNGEE. With 0 bases removed from V and 2 bases from J, the gap between germline ends came to 14 bases. This CDR3 contains 16 residues. Together with reference TRBV9 and TRBJ2-5, the CDR3 gives the full variable domain: DSGVTQTPKHLITATGQRVTLRCSPRSGDLSVYWYQQSLDQGLQFLIQYYNGEERAKGNILERFSAQQFPDLHSELNLSSLELGDSALYFCASSVALVAAQETQYFGPGTRLLVL.

This clone was recorded once. The chain links TRBV2 to TRBJ1-2, with D hard to call. CDR3 length equals 15 residues. From germline, CDR1 is SNHLY and CDR2 FYNNEI. Trimming took off 1 base at V and 1 base at J, with 10 bases between the two ends. The CDR3 DNA sequence: TGTGCCAGCAGTGAAGGAGGCAGCAATAACTATGGCTACACCTTC. Residues: CASSEGGSNNYGYTF.

The chain combines TRBV18 with TRBJ1-1; tentative D call: TRBD1 (5 bases). From germline, CDR1 is KGHSH and CDR2 LQKENI. The CDR3 covers 12 residues. Trimming shortened V by 4 bases and J by 12 bases, and 15 bases separated the two germline ends. The CDR3 loop reads CASSLQGSKPFF. Written as DNA, the CDR3 is TGTGCCAGCTCACTGCAGGGTTCTAAGCCTTTCTTT.

The chain recombines TRBV28 with TRBJ2-7; 9 positions agree with TRBD2. Germline lookup yields CDR1 MDHEN and CDR2 SYDVKM. The J segment lost 2 bases and the V segment lost 6 bases, leaving 5 bases of the junction unmatched. The CDR3 runs 14 residues. CDR3 in amino acids: CASRYSGGAYEQYF. DNA of the CDR3: TGTGCCAGCAGGTATAGCGGGGGTGCCTACGAGCAGTACTTC. Together with reference TRBV28 and TRBJ2-7, the CDR3 gives the full variable domain: DVKVTQSSRYLVKRTGEKVFLECVQDMDHENMFWYRQDPGLGLRLIYFSYDVKMKEKGDIPEGYSVSREKKERFSLILESASTNQTSMYLCASRYSGGAYEQYFGPGTRLTVT.

The chain links TRBV7-2 to TRBJ2-6; no firm D call. Germline V lookup: CDR1 SGHTA, CDR2 FQGNSA. The CDR3 runs 16 residues. V lost 6 bases and J lost 2, with 14 bases in between. The CDR3 protein is CASRPNELPGANVLTF. CDR3 DNA: TGTGCCAGCAGACCCAATGAGCTCCCTGGGGCCAACGTCCTGACTTTC.